This TCR beta chain comes out of a study of OX40 agonist ivuxolimab in advanced cancers. The CDR3 consists of 14 residues. Per the germline V gene, CDR1 is SGHKS and CDR2 is YYEKEE (reference sequence). Trimming left V 4 bases short and J 6 bases short, with 14 bases between. TCRdb keeps only in-frame clones here, not all; method: immunoSEQ multiplex PCR. The sample lists approximately 49,000 clones, around 84% occurring once. Sample: CD4+ or CD8+ T cells sorted from blood, taken in a trial of the OX40 agonist ivuxolimab. The clonotype was recovered from an adult with an advanced solid tumor such as melanoma, head and neck, liver or kidney cancer. The rearrangement links TRBV5-5 to TRBJ2-1; D is ambiguous. CDR3 nucleotides: TGTGCCAGCAGCCCGGGCCCACCGAGCAATGAGCAGTTCTTC. Its protein product is CASSPGPPSNEQFF.